The 4 T cell receptor beta chains presented below share a single source sample, sequenced in a study of control samples from healthy donors and cancer patients. The table came from immunoSEQ multiplex PCR; TCRdb's copy has only in-frame clones and leaves some out. This sample carries approximately 120,000 clones, around 86% of them seen once, and the ten largest clones take 8% to 9%. Sequencing was performed on blood. Source of these receptors: a man in his forties in good health.

This clone was observed a handful of times. V is TRBV12-3 or TRBV12-4 and J is TRBJ2-3; D gene uncertain. CDR3 length: 11 residues. V dropped 1 base and J dropped 5 bases, with 1 base sitting between them. For the CDR3, the DNA is TGTGCCAGCAGTTTAGGAGATACGCAGTATTTT. This encodes CASSLGDTQYF.

This sequence joins TRBV9 and TRBJ2-2; possibly TRBD1 for D (5 bases). Trimming shortened V by 0 bases and J by 6 bases, and 15 bases separated the two germline ends. CDR3 length equals 16 residues. The germline CDR1 and CDR2 sequences are SGDLS and YYNGEE. The CDR3 coding sequence is TGTGCCAGCAGCGTAGGCGGATTAAAAGGGGCCGGGGAGCTGTTTTTT. Residues: CASSVGGLKGAGELFF. Drawing the rest from reference TRBV9 and TRBJ2-2, the complete variable domain is DSGVTQTPKHLITATGQRVTLRCSPRSGDLSVYWYQQSLDQGLQFLIQYYNGEERAKGNILERFSAQQFPDLHSELNLSSLELGDSALYFCASSVGGLKGAGELFFGEGSRLTVL.

This clone was seen once. V and J are TRBV6-2 or TRBV6-3 and TRBJ2-7, with TRBD1 matching 9 bases. Trimming took 0 bases from V and 5 from J; bases not matched to a gene: 8. Germline assignment: CDR1 MNHEY and CDR2 SVGEGT. The CDR3 extends over 16 amino acids. The chain's CDR3 is CASSYSSGTGLHEQYF. The CDR3 DNA reads as TGTGCCAGCAGTTACTCCTCCGGGACAGGGTTGCACGAGCAGTACTTC.

The chain combines TRBV25-1 with TRBJ2-5, with 7 nucleotides matching TRBD2. The CDR3 runs 12 residues. V dropped 8 bases and J dropped 4; count of bases not matched to a gene: 4. Germline CDR1 MGHDK, CDR2 SYGVNS. The CDR3 sequence is CASSTSAETQYF. The CDR3 DNA reads as TGTGCCAGCTCAACTAGCGCAGAGACCCAGTACTTC. The complete variable domain, with remaining parts taken from reference TRBV25-1 and TRBJ2-5, reads EADIYQTPRYLVIGTGKKITLECSQTMGHDKMYWYQQDPGMELHLIHYSYGVNSTEKGDLSSESTVSRIRTEHFPLTLESARPSHTSQYLCASSTSAETQYFGPGTRLLVL.